This T cell receptor beta chain was sequenced in a study of control samples from healthy donors and cancer patients. Sequencing used immunoSEQ multiplex PCR; TCRdb keeps in-frame clones, though not all of them. The sample includes about 130,000 clones, more than 75% seen only once; the top ten take around 1.8%. The length of the CDR3 is 15 residues. The V gene end was trimmed by 5 bases and the J gene end by 2 bases; junction bases not matched to a gene: 6. Germline CDR1 KGHSH, CDR2 LQKENI. The sample consisted of blood. The genes are TRBV18 and TRBJ2-1, with TRBD2 identical over 7 bases. The TCR was taken from a young man in good health. The CDR3 loop is CASSTLAVTYNEQFF. CDR3 DNA: TGTGCCAGCTCAACTCTAGCGGTCACCTACAATGAGCAGTTCTTC.